The entry below describes one T cell receptor (beta chain). This specimen comes from a study of T cell clonotyping in hematopoietic cell transplantation. The data were produced by immunoSEQ multiplex PCR, yet TCRdb's version contains in-frame clones alone and is incomplete. The data show approximately 44,000 clones, around 94% seen once. CDR3 size: 15 residues. After removal of 1 base from V and 1 base from J, the junction contained 5 bases not matched to a gene. Germline assignment: CDR1 SGHRS and CDR2 YFSETQ. Sequenced material: peripheral blood mononuclear cells. This clonotype originated in a woman between 50 and 59 years old in good health. Some clones in this sample may be carry-over from other donors' samples. The rearrangement links TRBV5-1 to TRBJ2-7; 7 nucleotides align to TRBD2. The CDR3 nucleotides read TGCGCCAGCAGCTTGTCCAGCGGGGAGTCCTACGAGCAGTACTTC. Amino acids: CASSLSSGESYEQYF.